A single TCR beta chain is shown here with its context. The antigen is unknown. The sample is drawn from a study of T cells in Graves' hyperthyroidism and ophthalmopathy. CDR1 and CDR2 from the germline V gene are MNHNS and SASEGT. J gave up 0 bases and V 4 bases, and 6 bases lay outside the gene matches. This CDR3 contains 16 residues. Study results and limitations: Blood also contained most expanded thyroid clonotypes above 0.001.

There were TCR beta CDR3 regions amplified from RNA transcripts. HTBI primers drove first-round RT-PCR of the TCR CDR3. TCRdb passed the multiplex PCR reads through MiXCR, listing each CDR3 protein once. The sample lists 700,000 to 950,000 distinct CDR3 sequences, about a third occurring once. The source material was blood. The TCR originated in a woman between 40 and 50 years old with Graves' hyperthyroidism. V and J are TRBV6-1 and TRBJ1-5; 7 bases agree with TRBD1. CDR3 nucleotide sequence: TGTGCCAGCAGTGGGTGGGACAGAGTTAGCAATCAGCCCCAGCATTTT. Amino acid sequence: CASSGWDRVSNQPQHF.